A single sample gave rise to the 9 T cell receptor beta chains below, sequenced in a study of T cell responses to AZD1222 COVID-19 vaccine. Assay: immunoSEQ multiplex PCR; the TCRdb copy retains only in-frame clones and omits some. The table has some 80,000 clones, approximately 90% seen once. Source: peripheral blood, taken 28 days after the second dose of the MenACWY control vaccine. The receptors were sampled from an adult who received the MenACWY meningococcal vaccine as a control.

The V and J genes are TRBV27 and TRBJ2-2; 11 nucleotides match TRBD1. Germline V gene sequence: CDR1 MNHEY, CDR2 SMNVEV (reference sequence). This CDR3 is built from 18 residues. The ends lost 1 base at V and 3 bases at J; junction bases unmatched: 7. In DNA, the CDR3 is TGTGCCAGCAGTTTATACGGGACAGGGGGATATCACACCGGGGAGCTGTTTTTT. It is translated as CASSLYGTGGYHTGELFF.

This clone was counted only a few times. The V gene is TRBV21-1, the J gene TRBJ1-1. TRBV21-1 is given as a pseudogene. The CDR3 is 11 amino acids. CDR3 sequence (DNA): TGTGCCAGCAGTTCGAGGTCTGAAGCTTTCTTT. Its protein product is CASSSRSEAFF.

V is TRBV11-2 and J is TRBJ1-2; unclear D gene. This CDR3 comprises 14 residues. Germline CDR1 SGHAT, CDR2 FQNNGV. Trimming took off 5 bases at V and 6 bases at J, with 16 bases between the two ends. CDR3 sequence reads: CASSPRLDGHGYTF. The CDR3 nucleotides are TGTGCCAGCAGCCCGAGACTGGATGGGCATGGCTACACCTTC. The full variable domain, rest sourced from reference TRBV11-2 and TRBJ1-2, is EAGVAQSPRYKIIEKRQSVAFWCNPISGHATLYWYQQILGQGPKLLIQFQNNGVVDDSQLPKDRFSAERLKGVDSTLKIQPAKLEDSAVYLCASSPRLDGHGYTFGSGTRLTVV.

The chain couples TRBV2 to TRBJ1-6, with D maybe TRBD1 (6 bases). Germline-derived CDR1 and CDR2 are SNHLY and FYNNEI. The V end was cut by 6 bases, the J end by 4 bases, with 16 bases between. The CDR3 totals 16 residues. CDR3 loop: CASRGGTSGYNSPLHF. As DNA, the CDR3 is TGTGCCAGCAGAGGGGGAACATCGGGTTATAATTCACCCCTCCACTTT. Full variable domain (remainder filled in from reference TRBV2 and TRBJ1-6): EPEVTQTPSHQVTQMGQEVILRCVPISNHLYFYWYRQILGQKVEFLVSFYNNEISEKSEIFDDQFSVERPDGSNFTLKIRSTKLEDSAMYFCASRGGTSGYNSPLHFGNGTRLTVT.

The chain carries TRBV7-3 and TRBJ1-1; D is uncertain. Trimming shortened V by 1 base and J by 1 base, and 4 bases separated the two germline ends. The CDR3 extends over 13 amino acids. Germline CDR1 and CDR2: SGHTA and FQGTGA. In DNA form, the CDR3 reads TGTGCCAGCAGCTTAATGGGGAACACTGAAGCTTTCTTT. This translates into CASSLMGNTEAFF.

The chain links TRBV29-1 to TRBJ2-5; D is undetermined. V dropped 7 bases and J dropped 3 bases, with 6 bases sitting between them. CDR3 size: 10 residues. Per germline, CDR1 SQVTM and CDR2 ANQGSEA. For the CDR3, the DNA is TGCAGCGCTTTCGAAGAGACCCAGTACTTC. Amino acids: CSAFEETQYF.

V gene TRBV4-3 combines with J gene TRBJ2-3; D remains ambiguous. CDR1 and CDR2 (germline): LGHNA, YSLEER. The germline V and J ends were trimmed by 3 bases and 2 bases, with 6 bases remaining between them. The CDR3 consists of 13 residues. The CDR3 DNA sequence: TGCGCCAGCAGCCATAGCCACACAGATACGCAGTATTTT. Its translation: CASSHSHTDTQYF.

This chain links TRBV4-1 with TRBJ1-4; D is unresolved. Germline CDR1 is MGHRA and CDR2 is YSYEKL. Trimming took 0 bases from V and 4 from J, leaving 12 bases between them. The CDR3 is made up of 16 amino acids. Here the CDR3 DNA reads TGCGCCAGCAGCCAAGATAGAGAGGCCCGTAATGAAAAACTGTTTTTT. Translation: CASSQDREARNEKLFF.

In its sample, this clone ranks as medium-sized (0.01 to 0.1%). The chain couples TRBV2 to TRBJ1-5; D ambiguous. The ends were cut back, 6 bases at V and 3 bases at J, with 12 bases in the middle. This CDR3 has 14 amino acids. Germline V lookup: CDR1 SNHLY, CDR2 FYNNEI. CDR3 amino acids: CASSSPGYNQPQHF. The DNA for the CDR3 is TGTGCCAGCAGCTCGCCCGGTTACAATCAGCCCCAGCATTTT.